In its sample, the clone carrying this TCR beta chain was seen a few times. Its cognate antigen is unknown. The source of the sample is a study of response to subunit inactivated influenza vaccine. TCRdb re-called the RT-PCR reads with MiXCR, one entry per CDR3 protein. Of 650,000 to 800,000 distinct CDR3 sequences in the sample, about 15% were seen once. Study-wide findings and caveats: Few new T cells, the authors suggested, are recruited by each seasonal influenza vaccination.

Germline V gene sequence: CDR1 DFQATT, CDR2 SNEGSKA (reference sequence). V lost 3 bases and J lost 1; bases outside the gene matches: 5. CDR3 size: 14 residues. The chain has TRBV20-1 and TRBJ1-1; 7 nucleotides line up with TRBD1. The input for sequencing was PBMCs from blood, taken 14 to 15 days before vaccination. The receptor was derived from a man in his forties or fifties who received an inactivated influenza vaccine. The DNA of the CDR3 is TGCAGTGCTAGGAGGGGGCAGGGGAACACTGAAGCTTTCTTT. It codes for CSARRGQGNTEAFF.